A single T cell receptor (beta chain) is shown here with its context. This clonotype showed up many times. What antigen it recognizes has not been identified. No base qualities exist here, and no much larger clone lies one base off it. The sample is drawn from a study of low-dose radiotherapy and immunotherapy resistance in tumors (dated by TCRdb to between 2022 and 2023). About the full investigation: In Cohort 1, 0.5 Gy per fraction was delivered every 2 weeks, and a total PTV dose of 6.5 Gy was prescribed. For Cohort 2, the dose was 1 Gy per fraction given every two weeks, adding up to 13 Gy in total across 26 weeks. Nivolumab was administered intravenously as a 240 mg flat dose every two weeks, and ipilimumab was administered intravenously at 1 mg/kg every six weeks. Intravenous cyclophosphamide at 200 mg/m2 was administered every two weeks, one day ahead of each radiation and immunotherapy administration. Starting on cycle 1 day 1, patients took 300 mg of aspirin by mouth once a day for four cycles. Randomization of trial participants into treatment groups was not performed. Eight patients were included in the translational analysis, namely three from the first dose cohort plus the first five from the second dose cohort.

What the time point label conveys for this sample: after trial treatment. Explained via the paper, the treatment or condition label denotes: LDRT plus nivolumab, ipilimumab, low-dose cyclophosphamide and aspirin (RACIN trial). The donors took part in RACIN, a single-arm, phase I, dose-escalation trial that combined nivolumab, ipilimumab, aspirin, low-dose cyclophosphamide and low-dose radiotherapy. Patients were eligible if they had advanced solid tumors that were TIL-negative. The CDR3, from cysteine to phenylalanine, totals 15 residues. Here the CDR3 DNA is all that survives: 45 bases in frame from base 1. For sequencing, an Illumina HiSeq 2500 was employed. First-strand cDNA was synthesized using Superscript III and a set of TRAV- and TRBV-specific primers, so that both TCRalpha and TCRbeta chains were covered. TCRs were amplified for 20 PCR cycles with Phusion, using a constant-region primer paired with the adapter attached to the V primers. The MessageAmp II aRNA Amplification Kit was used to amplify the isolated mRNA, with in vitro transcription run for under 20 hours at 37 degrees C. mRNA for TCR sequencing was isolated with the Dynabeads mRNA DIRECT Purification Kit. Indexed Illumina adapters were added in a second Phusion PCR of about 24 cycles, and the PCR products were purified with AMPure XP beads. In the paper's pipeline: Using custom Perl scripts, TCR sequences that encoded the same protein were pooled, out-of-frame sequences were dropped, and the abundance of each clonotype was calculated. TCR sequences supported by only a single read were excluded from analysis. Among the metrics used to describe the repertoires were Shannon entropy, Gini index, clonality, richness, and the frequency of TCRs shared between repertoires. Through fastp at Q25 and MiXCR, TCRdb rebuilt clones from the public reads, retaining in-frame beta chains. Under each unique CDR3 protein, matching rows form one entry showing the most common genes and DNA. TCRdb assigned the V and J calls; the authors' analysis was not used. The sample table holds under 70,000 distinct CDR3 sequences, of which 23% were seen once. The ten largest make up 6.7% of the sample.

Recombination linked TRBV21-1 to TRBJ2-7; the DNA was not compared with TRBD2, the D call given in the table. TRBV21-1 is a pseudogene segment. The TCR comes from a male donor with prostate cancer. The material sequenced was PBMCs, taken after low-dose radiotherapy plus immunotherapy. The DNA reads TGTGCCAGCCTCCCATGTGACAGGAGCTCCTACGAGCAGTACTTC. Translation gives CASLPCDRSSYEQYF.